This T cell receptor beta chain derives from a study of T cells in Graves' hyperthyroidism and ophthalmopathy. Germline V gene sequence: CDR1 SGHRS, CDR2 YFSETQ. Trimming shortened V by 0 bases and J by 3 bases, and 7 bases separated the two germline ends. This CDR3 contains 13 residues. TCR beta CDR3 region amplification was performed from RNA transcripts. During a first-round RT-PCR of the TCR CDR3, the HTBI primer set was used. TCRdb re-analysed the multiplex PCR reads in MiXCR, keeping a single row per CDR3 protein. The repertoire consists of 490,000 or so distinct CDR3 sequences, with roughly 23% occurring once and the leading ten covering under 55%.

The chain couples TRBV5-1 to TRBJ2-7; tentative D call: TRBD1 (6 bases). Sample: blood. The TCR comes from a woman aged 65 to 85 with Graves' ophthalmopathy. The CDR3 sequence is CASSLGQDYEQYF. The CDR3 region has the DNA TGCGCCAGCAGCTTGGGACAGGACTACGAGCAGTACTTC.